The T cell receptor beta chain described here comes from a study of blood T cell repertoires in COVID-19. Study at large: Sources were T cells, B-cell-depleted T cells, or PBMCs; the material itself was cDNA or gDNA.

V was pared by 7 bases and J by 5 bases, with 10 bases of the junction left unmatched. The CDR3 extends over 15 amino acids. The germline V gene encodes CDR1 GTSNPN and CDR2 SVGIG (reference sequence). Sequenced by immunoSEQ multiplex PCR; TCRdb stores in-frame clones only, minus some. This repertoire shows about 190,000 clones, approximately 77% found once; its top ten account for 8% to 11%. Sequenced sample: peripheral blood. This TCR was sampled from a woman of 80 years or more with active or convalescent COVID-19. The genes are TRBV30 and TRBJ2-3; 12 bases are a match to TRBD2. This chain's CDR3 is CASSGRASGVDTQYF. CDR3 nucleotides: TGTGCCTCTAGCGGGAGGGCCAGTGGGGTAGATACGCAGTATTTT.